This T cell receptor beta chain is from a study of shared clonotypes between healthy human individuals. Sequencing used immunoSEQ multiplex PCR; TCRdb keeps in-frame clones, though not all of them. The sample shows 1.5 million to 2.5 million clones, roughly 94% of them seen only once. Naive CD8 cells lacked CD45RO and underwent positive selection for CCR7, leaving out terminally differentiated effector memory CD45RA+ cells. Sequenced sample: naive CD8+ T cells sorted from blood. The receptor comes from a man between 18 and 29 years old in good health.

The CDR3 loop reads CASSYSPGRYEQYF. The DNA for the CDR3 is TGTGCCAGCAGTTACAGCCCCGGACGGTACGAGCAGTACTTC. J is TRBJ2-7 and V is TRBV27; D is uncertain. The V gene lost 4 bases and the J gene lost 4 bases, with 14 bases spanning the gap. This CDR3 is built from 14 residues. CDR1 and CDR2 (germline): MNHEY, SMNVEV (reference sequence).